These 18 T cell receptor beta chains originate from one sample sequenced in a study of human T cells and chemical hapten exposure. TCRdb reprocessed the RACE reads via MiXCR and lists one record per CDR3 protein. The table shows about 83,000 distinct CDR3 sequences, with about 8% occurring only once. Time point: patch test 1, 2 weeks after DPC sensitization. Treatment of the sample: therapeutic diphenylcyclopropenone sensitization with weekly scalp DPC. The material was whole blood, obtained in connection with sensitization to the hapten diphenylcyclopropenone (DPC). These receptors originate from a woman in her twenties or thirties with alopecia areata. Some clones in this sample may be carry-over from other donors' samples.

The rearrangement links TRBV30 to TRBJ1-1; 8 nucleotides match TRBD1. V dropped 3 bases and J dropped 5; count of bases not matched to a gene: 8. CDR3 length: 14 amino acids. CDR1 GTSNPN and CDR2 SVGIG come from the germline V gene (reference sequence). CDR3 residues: CAWRDPRGRTEAFF. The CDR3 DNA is TGTGCCTGGAGGGACCCCAGGGGGCGAACTGAAGCTTTCTTT.

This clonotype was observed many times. For the CDR3, the DNA is TGTGCCAGCAAAGGGCTTGATGAAAAACTGTTTTTT. It is translated as CASKGLDEKLFF. The chain combines TRBV2 with TRBJ1-4; D gene ambiguous. Trimming removed 7 bases at V and 6 bases at J, with 9 bases between. This CDR3 is 12 amino acids long. The germline CDR1 and CDR2 sequences are SNHLY and FYNNEI.

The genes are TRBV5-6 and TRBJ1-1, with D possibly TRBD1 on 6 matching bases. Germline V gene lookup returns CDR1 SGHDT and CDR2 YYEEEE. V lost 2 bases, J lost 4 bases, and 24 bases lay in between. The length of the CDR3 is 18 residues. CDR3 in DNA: TGTGCCAGCAGCTTCACAGGGATTCCCTCCCATGGGGGCACTGAAGCTTTCTTT. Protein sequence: CASSFTGIPSHGGTEAFF. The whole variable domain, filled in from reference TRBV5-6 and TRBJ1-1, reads DAGVTQSPTHLIKTRGQQVTLRCSPKSGHDTVSWYQQALGQGPQFIFQYYEEEERQRGNFPDRFSGHQFPNYSSELNVNALLLGDSALYLCASSFTGIPSHGGTEAFFGQGTRLTVV.

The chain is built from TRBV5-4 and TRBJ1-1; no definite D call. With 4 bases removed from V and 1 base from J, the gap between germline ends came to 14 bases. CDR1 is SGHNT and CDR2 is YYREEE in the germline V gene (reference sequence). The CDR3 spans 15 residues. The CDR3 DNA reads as TGTGCCAGCAGCCTGGACCCTGCCAGGAACACTGAAGCTTTCTTT. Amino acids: CASSLDPARNTEAFF. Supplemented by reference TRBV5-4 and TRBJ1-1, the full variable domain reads ETGVTQSPTHLIKTRGQQVTLRCSSQSGHNTVSWYQQALGQGPQFIFQYYREEENGRGNFPPRFSGLQFPNYSSELNVNALELDDSALYLCASSLDPARNTEAFFGQGTRLTVV.

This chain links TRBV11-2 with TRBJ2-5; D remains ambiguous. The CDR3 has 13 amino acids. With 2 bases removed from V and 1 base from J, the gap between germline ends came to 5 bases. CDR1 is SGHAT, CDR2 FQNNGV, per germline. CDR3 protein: CASSLLFQETQYF. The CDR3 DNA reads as TGTGCCAGCAGCTTATTATTCCAAGAGACCCAGTACTTC.

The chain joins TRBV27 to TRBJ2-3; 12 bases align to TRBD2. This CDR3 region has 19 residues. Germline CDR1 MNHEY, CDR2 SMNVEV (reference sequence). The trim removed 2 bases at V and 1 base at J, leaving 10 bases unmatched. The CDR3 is CASSLEASGGAWGTDTQYF. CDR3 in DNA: TGTGCCAGCAGTTTAGAGGCTAGCGGGGGGGCCTGGGGCACAGATACGCAGTATTTT.

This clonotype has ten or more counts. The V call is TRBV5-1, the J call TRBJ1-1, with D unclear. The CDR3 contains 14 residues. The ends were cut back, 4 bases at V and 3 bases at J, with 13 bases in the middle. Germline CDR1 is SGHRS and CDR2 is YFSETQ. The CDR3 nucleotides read TGCGCCAGCAGCCCGGAGGGCAGGTACACTGAAGCTTTCTTT. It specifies CASSPEGRYTEAFF.

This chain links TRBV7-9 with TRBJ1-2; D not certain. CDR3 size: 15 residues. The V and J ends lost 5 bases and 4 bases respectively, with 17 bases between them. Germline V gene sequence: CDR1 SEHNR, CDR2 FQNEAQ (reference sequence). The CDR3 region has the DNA TGTGCCAGCAGCGAGACTTCTTGGGCCCCCTATGGCTACACCTTC. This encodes CASSETSWAPYGYTF.

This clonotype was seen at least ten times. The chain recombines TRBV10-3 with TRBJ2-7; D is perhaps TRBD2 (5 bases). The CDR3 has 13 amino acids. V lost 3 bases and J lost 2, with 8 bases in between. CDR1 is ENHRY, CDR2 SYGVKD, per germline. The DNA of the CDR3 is TGTGCCATCAGTGATGCGGGTACCTACGAGCAGTACTTC. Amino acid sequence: CAISDAGTYEQYF.

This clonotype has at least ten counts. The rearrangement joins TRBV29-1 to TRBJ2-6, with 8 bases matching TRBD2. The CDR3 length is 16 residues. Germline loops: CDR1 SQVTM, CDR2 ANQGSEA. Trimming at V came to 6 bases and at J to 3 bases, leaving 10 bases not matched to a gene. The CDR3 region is CSVRDGGGFGANVLTF. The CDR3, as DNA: TGCAGCGTGAGAGACGGGGGGGGATTTGGGGCCAACGTCCTGACTTTC. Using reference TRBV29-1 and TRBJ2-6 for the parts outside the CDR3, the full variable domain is SAVISQKPSRDICQRGTSLTIQCQVDSQVTMMFWYRQQPGQSLTLIATANQGSEATYESGFVIDKFPISRPNLTFSTLTVSNMSPEDSSIYLCSVRDGGGFGANVLTFGAGSRLTVL.

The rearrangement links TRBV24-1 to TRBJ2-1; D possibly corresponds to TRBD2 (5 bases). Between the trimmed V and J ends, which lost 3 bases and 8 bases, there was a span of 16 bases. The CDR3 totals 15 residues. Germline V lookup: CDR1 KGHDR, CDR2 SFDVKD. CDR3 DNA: TGTGCCACCAGTGATCCCCGTCAGGCTAGCCATGAGCAGTTCTTC. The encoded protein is CATSDPRQASHEQFF.

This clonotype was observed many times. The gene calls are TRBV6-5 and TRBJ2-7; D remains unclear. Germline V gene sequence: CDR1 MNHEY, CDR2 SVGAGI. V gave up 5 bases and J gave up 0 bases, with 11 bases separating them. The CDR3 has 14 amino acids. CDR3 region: CASSPSATSYEQYF. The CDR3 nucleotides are TGTGCCAGCAGTCCCTCGGCAACCTCCTACGAGCAGTACTTC.

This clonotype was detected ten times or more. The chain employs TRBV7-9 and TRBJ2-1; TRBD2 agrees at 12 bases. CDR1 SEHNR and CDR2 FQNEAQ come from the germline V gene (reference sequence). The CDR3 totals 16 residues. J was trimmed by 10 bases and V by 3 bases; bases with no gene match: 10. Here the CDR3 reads CASSFGLAGRNREQFF. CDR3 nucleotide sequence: TGTGCCAGCAGCTTCGGACTAGCGGGGAGAAATCGAGAGCAGTTCTTC.

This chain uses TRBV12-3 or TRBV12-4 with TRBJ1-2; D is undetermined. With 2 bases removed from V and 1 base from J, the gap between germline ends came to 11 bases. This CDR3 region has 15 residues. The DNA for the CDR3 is TGTGCCAGCAGTTTAAATGTGGGCGTTAACTATGGCTACACCTTC. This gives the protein CASSLNVGVNYGYTF.

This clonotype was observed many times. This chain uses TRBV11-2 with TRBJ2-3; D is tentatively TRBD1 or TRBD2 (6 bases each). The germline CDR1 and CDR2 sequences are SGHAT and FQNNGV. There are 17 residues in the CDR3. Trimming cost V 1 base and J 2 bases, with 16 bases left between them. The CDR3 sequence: CASSLVAPGAVTDTQYF. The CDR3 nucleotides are TGTGCCAGCAGCTTAGTTGCGCCGGGGGCCGTCACAGATACGCAGTATTTT. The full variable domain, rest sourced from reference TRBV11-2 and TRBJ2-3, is EAGVAQSPRYKIIEKRQSVAFWCNPISGHATLYWYQQILGQGPKLLIQFQNNGVVDDSQLPKDRFSAERLKGVDSTLKIQPAKLEDSAVYLCASSLVAPGAVTDTQYFGPGTRLTVL.

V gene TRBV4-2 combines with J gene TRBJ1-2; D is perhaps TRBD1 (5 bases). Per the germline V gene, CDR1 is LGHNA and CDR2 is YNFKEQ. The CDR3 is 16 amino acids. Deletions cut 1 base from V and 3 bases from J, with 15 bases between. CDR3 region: CASSQVEGEGDYGYTF. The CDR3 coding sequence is TGTGCCAGCAGCCAAGTAGAAGGGGAAGGGGACTATGGCTACACCTTC.

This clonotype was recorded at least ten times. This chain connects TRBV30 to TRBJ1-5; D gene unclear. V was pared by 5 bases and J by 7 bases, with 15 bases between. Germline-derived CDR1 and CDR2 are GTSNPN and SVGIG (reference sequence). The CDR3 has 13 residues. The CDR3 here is CAWSPRSEQPQHF. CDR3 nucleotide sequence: TGTGCCTGGTCCCCACGCTCGGAACAGCCCCAGCATTTT.

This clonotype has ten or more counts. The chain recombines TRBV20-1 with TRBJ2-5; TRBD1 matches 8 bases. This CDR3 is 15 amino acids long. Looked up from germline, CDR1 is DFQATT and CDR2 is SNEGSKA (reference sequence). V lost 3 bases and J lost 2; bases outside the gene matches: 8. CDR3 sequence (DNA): TGCAGTGCTAGCCCGTCCGGACAGGGACAAGAGACCCAGTACTTC. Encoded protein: CSASPSGQGQETQYF.